This T cell receptor beta chain was identified in a study of cytomegalovirus exposure and HLA in healthy donors. This PCR relied on a set of 60 Vbeta primers and 13 Jbeta primers. Assay: immunoSEQ multiplex PCR; the TCRdb copy retains only in-frame clones and omits some. The sample shows over 90,000 clones, 65% to 75% of them seen only once. About this clone itself: What it binds is unknown.

The V end was cut by 3 bases, the J end by 6 bases, with 18 bases between. The CDR3 extends over 15 amino acids. Per the germline V gene, CDR1 is SNHLY and CDR2 is FYNNEI. Overall study findings and caveats: An analysis done earlier found most TCR beta V segments productive about 87% or about 30% of the time. Under in vitro conditions, a few CMV-associated chains were confirmed as specific for CMV antigens.

The receptor was isolated from a female donor in good health and CMV-seropositive. The chain combines TRBV2 with TRBJ2-7; a possible D gene is TRBD2 (5 bases). The source material was PBMCs. The CDR3, as DNA: TGTGCCAGCAGTGAGGAGGTCAGTCAGATGAGCGAGCAGTACTTC. Protein: CASSEEVSQMSEQYF.